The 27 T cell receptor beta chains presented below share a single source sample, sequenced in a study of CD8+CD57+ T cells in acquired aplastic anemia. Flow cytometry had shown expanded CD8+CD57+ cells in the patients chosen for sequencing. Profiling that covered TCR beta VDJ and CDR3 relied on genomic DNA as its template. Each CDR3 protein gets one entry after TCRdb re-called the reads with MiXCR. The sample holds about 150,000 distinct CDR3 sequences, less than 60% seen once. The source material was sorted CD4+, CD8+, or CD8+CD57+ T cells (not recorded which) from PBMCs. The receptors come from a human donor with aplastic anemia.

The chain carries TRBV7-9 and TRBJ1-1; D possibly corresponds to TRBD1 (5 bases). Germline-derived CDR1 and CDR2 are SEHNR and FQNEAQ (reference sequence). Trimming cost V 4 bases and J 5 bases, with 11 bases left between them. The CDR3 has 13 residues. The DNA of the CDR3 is TGTGCCAGCAGCTCCGATGGGGGGACTGAAGCTTTCTTT. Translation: CASSSDGGTEAFF.

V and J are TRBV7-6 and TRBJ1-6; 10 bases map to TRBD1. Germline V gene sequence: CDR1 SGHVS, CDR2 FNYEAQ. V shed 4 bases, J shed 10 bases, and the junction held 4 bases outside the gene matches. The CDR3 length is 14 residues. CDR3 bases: TGTGCCAGCAGCTCAAGGGACAGGGGATCACCCCTCCACTTT. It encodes CASSSRDRGSPLHF. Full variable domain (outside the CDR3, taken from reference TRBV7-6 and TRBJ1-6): GAGVSQSPRYKVTKRGQDVALRCDPISGHVSLYWYRQALGQGPEFLTYFNYEAQQDKSGLPNDRFSAERPEGSISTLTIQRTEQRDSAMYRCASSSRDRGSPLHFGNGTRLTVT.

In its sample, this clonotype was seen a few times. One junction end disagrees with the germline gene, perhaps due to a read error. CDR3 residues: CASSLGSVGNEQFF. The CDR3 DNA sequence: TGTGCCAGCAGCTTAGGCAGTGTCGGCAATGAGCAGTTCTTT. The chain carries TRBV13 and TRBJ2-1; no reliable D call. The CDR3 is 14 residues long. The germline V gene encodes CDR1 PRHDT and CDR2 FYEKMQ (reference sequence). The full variable domain, with the rest looked up from reference TRBV13 and TRBJ2-1, is AAGVIQSPRHLIKEKRETATLKCYPIPRHDTVYWYQQGPGQDPQFLISFYEKMQSDKGSIPDRFSAQQFSDYHSELNMSSLELGDSALYFCASSLGSVGNEQFFGPGTRLTVL.

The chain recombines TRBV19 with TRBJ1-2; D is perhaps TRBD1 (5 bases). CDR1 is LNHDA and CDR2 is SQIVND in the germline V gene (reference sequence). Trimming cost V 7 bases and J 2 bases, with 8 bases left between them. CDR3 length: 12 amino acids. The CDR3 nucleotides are TGTGCCAGTATCCAGGGAAACTATGGCTACACCTTC. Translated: CASIQGNYGYTF. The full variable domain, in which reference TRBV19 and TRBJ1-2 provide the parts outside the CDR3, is DGGITQSPKYLFRKEGQNVTLSCEQNLNHDAMYWYRQDPGQGLRLIYYSQIVNDFQKGDIAEGYSVSREKKESFPLTVTSAQKNPTAFYLCASIQGNYGYTFGSGTRLTVV.

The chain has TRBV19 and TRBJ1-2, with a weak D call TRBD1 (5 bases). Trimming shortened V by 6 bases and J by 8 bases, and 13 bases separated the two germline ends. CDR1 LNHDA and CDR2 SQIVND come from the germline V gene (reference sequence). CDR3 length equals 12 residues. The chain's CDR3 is CASRKGNQGYTF. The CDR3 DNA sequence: TGTGCCAGTAGGAAGGGGAATCAGGGCTACACCTTC.

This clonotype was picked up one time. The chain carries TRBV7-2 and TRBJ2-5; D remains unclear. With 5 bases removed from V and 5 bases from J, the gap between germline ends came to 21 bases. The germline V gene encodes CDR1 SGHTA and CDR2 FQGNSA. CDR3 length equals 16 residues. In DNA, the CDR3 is TGTGCCAGCAGCCGCACGTCGTCCCTACCTGCCGAGACCCAGTACTTC. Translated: CASSRTSSLPAETQYF. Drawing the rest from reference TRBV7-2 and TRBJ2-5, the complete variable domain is GAGVSQSPSNKVTEKGKDVELRCDPISGHTALYWYRQSLGQGLEFLIYFQGNSAPDKSGLPSDRFSAERTGGSVSTLTIQRTQQEDSAVYLCASSRTSSLPAETQYFGPGTRLLVL.

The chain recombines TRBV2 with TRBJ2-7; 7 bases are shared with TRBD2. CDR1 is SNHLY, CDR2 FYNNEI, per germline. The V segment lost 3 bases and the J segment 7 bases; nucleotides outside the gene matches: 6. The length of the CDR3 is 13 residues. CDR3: CASSDVVGREQYF. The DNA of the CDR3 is TGTGCCAGCAGTGATGTTGTCGGGAGGGAGCAGTACTTC.

CDR3 protein: CASSLAQRPLHEQYF. The DNA of the CDR3 is TGCGCCAGCAGCTTGGCCCAGAGGCCTCTCCACGAGCAGTACTTC. The chain employs TRBV5-1 and TRBJ2-7; D not resolved. Germline CDR1 SGHRS, CDR2 YFSETQ. With 0 bases removed from V and 5 bases from J, the gap between germline ends came to 15 bases. The CDR3 runs 15 residues.

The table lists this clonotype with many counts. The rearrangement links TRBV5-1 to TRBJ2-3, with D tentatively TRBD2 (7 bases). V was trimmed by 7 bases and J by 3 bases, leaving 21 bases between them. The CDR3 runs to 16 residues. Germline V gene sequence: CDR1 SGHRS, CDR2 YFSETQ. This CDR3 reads CASQPSGGAQTDTQYF. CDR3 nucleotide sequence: TGCGCCAGCCAACCCTCTGGGGGGGCGCAGACAGATACGCAGTATTTT.

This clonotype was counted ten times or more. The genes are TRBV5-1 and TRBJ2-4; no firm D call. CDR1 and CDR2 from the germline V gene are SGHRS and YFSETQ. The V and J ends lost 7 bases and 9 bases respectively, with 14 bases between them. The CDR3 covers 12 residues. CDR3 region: CASSPSVGIQYF. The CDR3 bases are TGCGCCAGCTCTCCCTCCGTAGGCATTCAGTACTTC.

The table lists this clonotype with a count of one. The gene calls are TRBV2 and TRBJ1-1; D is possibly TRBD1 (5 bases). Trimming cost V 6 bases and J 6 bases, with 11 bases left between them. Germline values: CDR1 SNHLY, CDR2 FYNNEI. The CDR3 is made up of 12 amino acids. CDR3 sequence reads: CASRQGGSEAFF. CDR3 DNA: TGTGCCAGCAGGCAGGGTGGGTCTGAAGCTTTCTTT.

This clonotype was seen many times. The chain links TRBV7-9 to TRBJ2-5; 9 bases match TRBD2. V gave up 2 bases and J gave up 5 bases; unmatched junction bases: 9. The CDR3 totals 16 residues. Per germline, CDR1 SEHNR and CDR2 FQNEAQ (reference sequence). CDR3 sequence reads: CASSLWASGNWETQYF. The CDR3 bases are TGTGCCAGCAGCTTATGGGCTAGCGGGAATTGGGAGACCCAGTACTTC.

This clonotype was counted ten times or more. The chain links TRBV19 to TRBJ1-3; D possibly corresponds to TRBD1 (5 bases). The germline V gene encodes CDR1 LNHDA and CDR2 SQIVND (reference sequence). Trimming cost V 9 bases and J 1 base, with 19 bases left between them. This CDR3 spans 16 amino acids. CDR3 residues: CASTRGPRGSGNTIYF. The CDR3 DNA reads TGTGCCAGCACGAGGGGCCCTCGGGGGTCTGGAAACACCATATATTTT.

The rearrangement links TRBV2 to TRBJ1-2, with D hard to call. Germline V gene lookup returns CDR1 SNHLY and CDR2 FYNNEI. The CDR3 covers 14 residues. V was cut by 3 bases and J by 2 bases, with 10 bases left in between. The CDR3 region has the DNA TGTGCCAGCAGTGACGGTGGACTAAACTATGGCTACACCTTC. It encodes CASSDGGLNYGYTF.

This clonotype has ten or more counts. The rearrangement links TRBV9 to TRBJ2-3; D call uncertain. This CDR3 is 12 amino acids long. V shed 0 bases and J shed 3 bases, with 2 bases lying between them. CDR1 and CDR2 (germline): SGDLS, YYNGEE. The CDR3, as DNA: TGTGCCAGCAGCGTAGCTACAGATACGCAGTATTTT. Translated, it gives CASSVATDTQYF.

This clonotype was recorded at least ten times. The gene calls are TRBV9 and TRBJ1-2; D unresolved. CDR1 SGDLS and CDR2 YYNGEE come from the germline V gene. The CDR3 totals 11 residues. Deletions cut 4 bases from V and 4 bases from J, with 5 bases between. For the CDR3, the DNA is TGTGCCAGCAGCCTAGGCTATGGCTACACCTTC. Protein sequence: CASSLGYGYTF.

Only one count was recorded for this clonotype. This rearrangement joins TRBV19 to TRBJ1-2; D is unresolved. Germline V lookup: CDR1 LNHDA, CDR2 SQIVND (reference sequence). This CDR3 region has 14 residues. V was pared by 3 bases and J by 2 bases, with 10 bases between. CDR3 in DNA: TGTGCCAGTAGTATCGGTCCGGGGAACTATGGCTACACCTTC. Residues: CASSIGPGNYGYTF.

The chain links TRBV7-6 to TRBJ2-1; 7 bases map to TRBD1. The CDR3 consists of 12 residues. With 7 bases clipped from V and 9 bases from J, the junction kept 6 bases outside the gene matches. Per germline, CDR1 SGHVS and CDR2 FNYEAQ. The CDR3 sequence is CASTLQGTEQFF. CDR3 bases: TGTGCCAGCACCCTACAGGGGACTGAGCAGTTCTTC.

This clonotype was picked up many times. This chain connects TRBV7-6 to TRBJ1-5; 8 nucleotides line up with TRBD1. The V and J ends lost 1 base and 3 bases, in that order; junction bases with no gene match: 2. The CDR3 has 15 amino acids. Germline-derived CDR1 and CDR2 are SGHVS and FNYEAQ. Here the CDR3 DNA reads TGTGCCAGCAGCTTAGGGACAGGGAACAATCAGCCCCAGCATTTT. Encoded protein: CASSLGTGNNQPQHF.

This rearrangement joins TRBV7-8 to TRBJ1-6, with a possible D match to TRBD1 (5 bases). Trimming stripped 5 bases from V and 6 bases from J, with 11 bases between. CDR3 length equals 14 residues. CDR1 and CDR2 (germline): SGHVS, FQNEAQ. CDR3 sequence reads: CASSLRDPNSPLHF. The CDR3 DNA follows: TGTGCCAGCAGCCTCCGGGACCCTAATTCACCCCTCCACTTT.

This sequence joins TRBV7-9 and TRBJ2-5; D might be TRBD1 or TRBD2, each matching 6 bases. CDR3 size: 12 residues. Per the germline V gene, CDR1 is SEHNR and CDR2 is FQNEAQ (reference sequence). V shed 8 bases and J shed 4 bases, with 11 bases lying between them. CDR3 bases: TGTGCCAGCGGGGGGCGGTTAGAGACCCAGTACTTC. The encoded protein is CASGGRLETQYF.

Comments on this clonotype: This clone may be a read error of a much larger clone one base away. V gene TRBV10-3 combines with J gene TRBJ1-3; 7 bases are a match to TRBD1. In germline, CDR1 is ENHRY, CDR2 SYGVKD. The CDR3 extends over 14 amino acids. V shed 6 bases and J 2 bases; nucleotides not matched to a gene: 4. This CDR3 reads CAIRVGQTGNTIYF. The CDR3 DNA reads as TGTGCCATCAGAGTGGGACAGACTGGAAACACCATATATTTT.

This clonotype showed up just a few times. CDR3 coding DNA: TGTGCCAGCAGTTACGTCATTGCGACAGGGGGCCTAGGACACACTGAAGCTTTCTTT. As protein: CASSYVIATGGLGHTEAFF. The chain recombines TRBV6-2 or TRBV6-3 with TRBJ1-1; 10 nucleotides match TRBD1. J gave up 3 bases and V 2 bases, and 15 bases lay outside the gene matches. From germline, CDR1 is MNHEY and CDR2 SVGEGT. The length of the CDR3 is 19 residues.

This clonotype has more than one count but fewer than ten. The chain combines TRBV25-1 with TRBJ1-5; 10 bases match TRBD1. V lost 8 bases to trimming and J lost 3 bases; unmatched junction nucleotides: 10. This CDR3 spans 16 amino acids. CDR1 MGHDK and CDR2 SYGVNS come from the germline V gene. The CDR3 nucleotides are TGTGCCAGCTCTCAGACAGGGGGCCACCCCAATCAGCCCCAGCATTTT. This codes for CASSQTGGHPNQPQHF.

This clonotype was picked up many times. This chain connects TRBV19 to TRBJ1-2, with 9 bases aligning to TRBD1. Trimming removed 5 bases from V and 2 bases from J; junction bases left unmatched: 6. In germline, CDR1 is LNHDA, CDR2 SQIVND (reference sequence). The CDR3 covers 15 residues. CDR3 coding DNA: TGTGCCAGTAGTCCAGGGGACAGGGACAACTATGGCTACACCTTC. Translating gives CASSPGDRDNYGYTF.

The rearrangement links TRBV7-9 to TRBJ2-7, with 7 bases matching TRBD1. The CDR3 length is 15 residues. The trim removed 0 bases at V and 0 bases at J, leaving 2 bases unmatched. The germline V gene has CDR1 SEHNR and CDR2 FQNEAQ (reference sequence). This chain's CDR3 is CASSLADRDSYEQYF. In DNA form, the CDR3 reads TGTGCCAGCAGCTTAGCCGACAGGGACTCCTACGAGCAGTACTTC.

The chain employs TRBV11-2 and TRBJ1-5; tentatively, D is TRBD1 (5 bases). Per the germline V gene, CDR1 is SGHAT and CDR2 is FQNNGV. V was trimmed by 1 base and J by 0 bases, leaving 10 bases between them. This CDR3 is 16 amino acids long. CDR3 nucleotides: TGTGCCAGCAGCTTAGGGGGCGGTCTTAGCAATCAGCCCCAGCATTTT. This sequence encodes CASSLGGGLSNQPQHF.